This T cell receptor (beta chain) came from a study of cytomegalovirus exposure and HLA in healthy donors (dated by TCRdb to 2016 to 2017). Describing the broader study: An earlier analysis of fewer than 750 of the donors reported 276 Gb of sequence data and 117 million unique TCR beta sequences obtained from some 200 million T cells. About 280 gigabases of sequencing data and approximately 85 million unique TCR sequences were included in an early release covering over 600 HLA-typed donors. The genetic ancestry cluster associated with self-reported Caucasian donors included about 81% of the approximately 430 genotyped donors. The study was designed to test whether signatures of past pathogen exposure could be identified by cataloging public T cell receptors. Using immunosequencing, the study profiled T cell repertoires from 640 or so subjects and related those repertoires to cytomegalovirus serostatus. Besides the first cohort of some 670 subjects, a separate validation cohort made up of 120 different subjects was used. To predict cytomegalovirus infection status, the study combined high-throughput TCR immunosequencing, statistical association of individual TCRs with disease status, and machine learning. A later analysis re-examined previously published TCR beta repertoires from roughly 650 donors and added high-resolution HLA genotyping to investigate patterns of TCR occurrence. Rather than drawing on any new phenotypic data, the later analysis identified candidate immune exposures from TCR beta sequences and the way those sequences occurred across donors. In an earlier analysis of over 550 of the donors, high-throughput TCR beta sequencing was used to judge whether each TCR beta V gene segment behaved as functional or pseudogenic. Donor age, sex, ethnicity and CMV serostatus were compiled together with the repertoire data. In a later genetic analysis, genome-wide SNP genotypes for 398 of the 666 donors were used, and that subset was treated as a discovery cohort. All discovery cohort repertoires had been generated using a single sequencing platform. Both class I and class II loci were covered by HLA typing, at four-digit resolution. Typing coverage differed by locus: A, B, C, DRB1 and DQB1 were typed in about 629-630 donors, DQA1 in about 500, DPA1 in roughly 590, and DPB1 in about 450. A few DR-DQ haplotypes were treated as single units for association and clustering because of strong linkage in the cohort. Across 398 genotyped donors of the cohort, an average of 235,054 unique TCR beta nucleotide sequences per donor were sequenced, and roughly 20% of those sequences were non-productive. The research as a whole found: A later analysis found that most CMV-associated TCR beta chains appeared HLA-restricted, with HLA associations seemingly driven largely by CMV exposure. In a later analysis, HLA-associated TCR beta chains showed more clonal expansion and lower generation probabilities than non-associated chains that were equally common. While some public TCRs were present in many individuals, most TCR sequences turned up only very rarely across donors. Cytomegalovirus status was reported to be diagnosed by the classifier with high specificity and sensitivity in both the original and validation cohorts. HLA typing was unavailable for some donors at each locus, so association tests used only the typed subset. Some IMGT-functional V segments, including TRBV6-2 and TRBV6-3, could not be told apart with the 87-base-pair reads, so those segments were excluded. In a later analysis, TCR association rates were found to vary across HLA loci, with the most associated TCRs seen for DRB1 alleles and the fewest for HLA-C alleles. A group of highly shared sequence variants was considered likely to be a technical artifact of the sequencing pipeline. In this cohort, only TCR beta chains were sequenced, and detectable features were limited by the absence of alpha or paired-chain data. According to a later genetic analysis, donors in an Asian-associated ancestry cluster had fewer N-insertions in productive TCRs than the approximately 700-donor mean. A later genetic analysis associated a missense DCLRE1C variant with V-gene and J-gene trimming of TCR beta chains, and an independent cohort replicated the association. In a later analysis, some 17,000 TCR beta sequences were associated with specific HLA alleles at a false discovery rate of 0.05. For the cohort, immune exposure information was limited to CMV serostatus. Linkage disequilibrium might explain the correlated functional status among segregating V segments, but an unknown experimental factor could not be excluded. The presence/absence analyses assumed that sequencing depth was roughly uniform across donors, and that assumption may not be true. About 15 rarely observed V segments, including chromosome 9 orphons, were excluded from the earlier analysis of a few hundred of the donors because counts were too low. Three of the identified cytomegalovirus-associated TCR beta chains were confirmed in vitro to be specific for cytomegalovirus antigens. In the study, approximately 160 TCR beta chains were listed as associated with cytomegalovirus. A further reported finding was that TCR beta sequences accurately predicted the HLA-A and HLA-B alleles for most subjects in the first cohort. Assigning TCR associations to individual alleles was difficult when HLA alleles, especially DR and DQ, strongly co-occurred. The authors suggested that the approach could potentially be generalized to other disease states and immunological phenotypes. Broadly in line with IMGT annotations, most TCR beta V segments showed up in productive rearrangements about 87% or about 30% of the time in an earlier analysis of 587 of the donors. According to a later analysis, parvovirus B19, influenza, CMV and Epstein-Barr virus appeared linked to several top co-occurrence clusters.

The library was produced with the immunoSEQ multiplex PCR assay. The multiplex PCR relied on a mix of 60 forward primers for TCR Vbeta segments and 13 reverse primers for TCR Jbeta segments. The CDR3 region of rearranged TCR beta genes was amplified from genomic DNA by a multiplex PCR assay. Amplified TCR beta libraries were sequenced as 87-base-pair reads on the Illumina HiSeq System. As for the authors' bioinformatics: A later analysis counted around 72 million unique TCR beta chains across the 666 repertoires, and some 11 million of these chains were shared by at least two donors. To remove PCR and sequencing errors, raw reads were error-corrected and collapsed into unique sequences using a nearest-neighbor algorithm that merged closely related sequences. CDR3 sequences were aligned to IMGT reference sequences to assign V, D and J gene segments. Each retained sequence needed at least a six-nucleotide match to both a V gene segment and a J gene segment. Rearrangements were classified as productive when the CDR3 lacked stop codons and remained in frame with V and J, and all other rearrangements were classified as non-productive. Following IMGT convention, CDR3 was defined as the stretch from the second conserved V-encoded cysteine up to the conserved J-encoded phenylalanine. The earlier analysis of around 640 of the donors excluded sequences that lacked an unambiguous match to a single V gene segment. An earlier analysis of around 600 of the donors classified V segments as functional when productive rearrangements were above 56.7% and as segregating when the standard deviation between donors was above 5%. A statistical classification framework was built for diagnosing cytomegalovirus status from the catalog of TCR beta chain sequences. V and J gene assignment, in a later analysis, came from comparing TCR nucleotide sequences with IMGT/GENE-DB human TR gene sequences. In a later analysis, CDR3 sequences and most-parsimonious VDJ recombination scenarios were assigned using the TCRdist pipeline. In a later analysis, every TCR beta chain was defined by the combination of its CDR3 amino acid sequence and its V-gene family, and reads without a unique V-gene family were dropped. In a later analysis, 450 to 600 highly shared, low-generation-probability nucleotide sequences were removed to address suspected cross-contamination and a sequencing artifact. In a later analysis, a clonal expansion index was calculated for each public chain from normalized within-repertoire ranks of inferred template counts. Generation probabilities in a later analysis came from a VDJ recombination model fitted to out-of-frame rearrangements, and those results were checked against IGoR. A later analysis scored TCR-TCR, TCR-HLA and TCR-CMV co-occurrence with hypergeometric tests, applying a repertoire-size bias correction to TCR pairs. False discovery rates were estimated in a later analysis by permuting HLA or CMV assignments 20 times. In a later analysis, co-occurring TCRs were grouped using DBSCAN, and TCRdist sequence similarity was added for clustering within HLA-allele-positive subsets. Repertoires with fewer than 30,000 or more than 120,000 public chains were left out of co-occurrence clustering, as were a few repertoires with anomalous nucleotide sharing. TCRdb retrieved this table from immuneACCESS and kept in-frame rearrangements only. Not all clones are present; in checked studies, unresolved V genes account for under half, and no reason is known for the remainder. V and J calls plus clone size are reproduced from that table; the DNA served to infer D and trimming. The sample contains some 130,000 clones, 80% of them found a single time. About 2% of the sample belongs to the ten largest clones.

At the junction V is shortened by 5 bases and J by 3 bases, with 12 bases in between. In the germline V gene (reference sequence), CDR1 corresponds to LNHDA and CDR2 to SQIVND. Taken from cysteine to phenylalanine, the CDR3 has 14 residues. The kept DNA is CDR3 alone, 42 bases in frame from the first base. The cohort consisted of 670 or so healthy bone marrow donors. At the time of sampling, every cohort member was nominally healthy, though immune exposures that went unrecorded were likely present. The donor tested CMV seronegative and was one of the 352 seronegative cohort members. Every donor gave a peripheral blood sample, and the peripheral blood mononuclear cells from that sample were used for TCR beta sequencing. The Qiagen DNeasy Blood Extraction Kit was used to extract genomic DNA from the blood cell samples. For this clone: This receptor's antigen is unknown. No much larger clonotype is one base removed from it; base qualities were not supplied.

Sequenced input: PBMCs. This TCR derives from a man in his thirties or forties in good health and CMV-seronegative. The chain employs TRBV19 and TRBJ2-3, with the D gene too uncertain to name. CDR3 protein: CASSSPARTDTQYF. At the DNA level, the sequence is TGTGCCAGTAGTTCCCCCGCGAGGACAGATACGCAGTATTTT.